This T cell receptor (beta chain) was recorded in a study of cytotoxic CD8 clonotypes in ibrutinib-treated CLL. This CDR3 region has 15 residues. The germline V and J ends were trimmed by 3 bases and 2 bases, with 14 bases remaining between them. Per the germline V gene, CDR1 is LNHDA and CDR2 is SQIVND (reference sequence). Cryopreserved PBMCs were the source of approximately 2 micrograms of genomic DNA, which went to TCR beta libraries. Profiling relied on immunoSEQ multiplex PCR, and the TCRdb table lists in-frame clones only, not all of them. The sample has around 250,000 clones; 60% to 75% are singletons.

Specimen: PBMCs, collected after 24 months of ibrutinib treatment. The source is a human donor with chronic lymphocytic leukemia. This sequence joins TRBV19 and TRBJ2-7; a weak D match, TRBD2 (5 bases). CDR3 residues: CASSIWPGSTYEQYF. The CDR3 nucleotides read TGTGCCAGTAGTATCTGGCCGGGAAGCACCTACGAGCAGTACTTC.